The rows below give T cell receptor beta chains drawn from one sample of a study of T cell responses to AZD1222 COVID-19 vaccine. Only in-frame clones appear in the TCRdb table, and some are missing; sequencing was by immunoSEQ multiplex PCR. This table holds about 70,000 clones, about nine tenths found once. This material consisted of peripheral blood, taken 28 days after the second AZD1222 dose. All receptors come from an adult who received the AZD1222 COVID-19 vaccine. Each CDR3 is given with its conserved first and last residue. A D gene is named only where the DNA matches it firmly. The listing skips clone size in some rows; elsewhere it reads once, few, many or a size class.

j_call: TRBJ1-2; clone_size: NA; v_call: TRBV6-1; d_call: NA; cdr3_aa: CASSEGETSANYGYTF; cdr3_nt: TGTGCCAGCAGTGAAGGGGAAACCTCAGCTAACTATGGCTACACCTTC
j_call: TRBJ2-3; clone_size: few; v_call: TRBV5-6; d_call: TRBD1; cdr3_aa: CASVGDRPSTDTQYF; cdr3_nt: TGTGCCAGCGTGGGGGACAGACCTAGCACAGATACGCAGTATTTT
j_call: TRBJ2-7; clone_size: few; v_call: TRBV2; d_call: NA; cdr3_aa: CASEAGGTYEQYF; cdr3_nt: TGTGCCAGCGAGGCAGGCGGAACCTACGAGCAGTACTTC
j_call: TRBJ2-5; clone_size: NA; v_call: TRBV11-2; d_call: TRBD2; cdr3_aa: CASSLAGLYQETQYF; cdr3_nt: TGTGCCAGCTCACTAGCGGGGCTGTACCAAGAGACCCAGTACTTC
j_call: TRBJ1-5; clone_size: NA; v_call: TRBV2; d_call: NA; cdr3_aa: CASSDSGNQPQHF; cdr3_nt: TGTGCCAGCAGTGATTCCGGGAACCAGCCCCAGCATTTT
j_call: TRBJ1-2; clone_size: few; v_call: TRBV6-5; d_call: NA; cdr3_aa: CASGGVRGYGYTF; cdr3_nt: TGTGCCAGCGGCGGCGTGAGGGGCTATGGCTACACCTTC
j_call: TRBJ2-1; clone_size: NA; v_call: TRBV5-1; d_call: NA; cdr3_aa: CASSFGIPNNEQFF; cdr3_nt: TGCGCCAGCAGCTTTGGCATCCCAAACAATGAGCAGTTCTTC
j_call: TRBJ1-5; clone_size: NA; v_call: TRBV6-1; d_call: NA; cdr3_aa: CASSEDGSQPQHF; cdr3_nt: TGTGCCAGCAGTGAAGACGGCAGCCAGCCCCAGCATTTT
j_call: TRBJ2-2; clone_size: NA; v_call: TRBV9; d_call: NA; cdr3_aa: CASSVALAGGELFF; cdr3_nt: TGTGCCAGCAGCGTAGCTCTGGCGGGCGGGGAGCTGTTTTTT
j_call: TRBJ1-2; clone_size: NA; v_call: TRBV4-2; d_call: NA; cdr3_aa: CASSQDPRGDYGYTF; cdr3_nt: TGTGCCAGCAGCCAAGATCCTAGGGGCGACTATGGCTACACCTTC
j_call: TRBJ2-7; clone_size: NA; v_call: TRBV5-5; d_call: TRBD1; cdr3_aa: CASSHQEGQVFTYEQYF; cdr3_nt: TGTGCCAGCAGCCACCAGGAGGGACAGGTATTCACCTACGAGCAGTACTTC
j_call: TRBJ1-2; clone_size: NA; v_call: TRBV13; d_call: NA; cdr3_aa: CASSGVRGYTF; cdr3_nt: TGTGCCAGCAGCGGCGTGAGGGGCTACACCTTC
j_call: TRBJ2-7; clone_size: NA; v_call: TRBV30; d_call: NA; cdr3_aa: CAWSVGNSGTYEQYF; cdr3_nt: TGTGCCTGGAGTGTTGGTAACTCAGGGACCTACGAGCAGTACTTC
j_call: TRBJ2-5; clone_size: NA; v_call: TRBV3-1/TRBV3-2; d_call: TRBD1; cdr3_aa: CASSHLGGQGGTQYF; cdr3_nt: TGTGCCAGCAGCCACCTCGGAGGACAGGGGGGGACCCAGTACTTC
j_call: TRBJ2-3; clone_size: once; v_call: TRBV3-1/TRBV3-2; d_call: TRBD2; cdr3_aa: CASSPPVGGGRPDTQYF; cdr3_nt: TGTGCCAGCAGCCCGCCCGTAGGCGGGGGGAGGCCAGATACGCAGTATTTT
j_call: TRBJ2-2; clone_size: NA; v_call: TRBV3-1/TRBV3-2; d_call: TRBD1; cdr3_aa: CASSQEGDSGELFF; cdr3_nt: TGTGCCAGCAGCCAAGAGGGGGACAGCGGGGAGCTGTTTTTT
j_call: TRBJ2-2; clone_size: NA; v_call: TRBV19; d_call: TRBD1; cdr3_aa: CASRPHGQGVLRGTGELFF; cdr3_nt: TGTGCCAGTAGGCCTCACGGACAGGGGGTTCTCCGGGGAACCGGGGAGCTGTTTTTT
j_call: TRBJ2-7; clone_size: NA; v_call: TRBV5-4; d_call: TRBD2; cdr3_aa: CASSLPGTSGRSYEQYF; cdr3_nt: TGTGCCAGCAGCCTCCCCGGGACTAGCGGGAGATCCTACGAGCAGTACTTC
j_call: TRBJ1-2; clone_size: NA; v_call: TRBV7-2; d_call: NA; cdr3_aa: CASSVDSGGGRGGDYGYTF; cdr3_nt: TGTGCCAGCAGCGTCGACTCCGGAGGAGGGCGTGGGGGGGACTATGGCTACACCTTC
j_call: TRBJ2-1; clone_size: NA; v_call: TRBV5-6; d_call: NA; cdr3_aa: CASSSPPHNEQFF; cdr3_nt: TGTGCCAGCAGCTCCCCTCCACACAATGAGCAGTTCTTC
j_call: TRBJ2-7; clone_size: NA; v_call: TRBV12-3/TRBV12-4; d_call: TRBD1; cdr3_aa: CASRRQQGYEQYF; cdr3_nt: TGTGCCAGCAGACGACAACAGGGGTACGAGCAGTACTTC
j_call: TRBJ1-2; clone_size: NA; v_call: TRBV5-5; d_call: NA; cdr3_aa: CASSLEQTYGYTF; cdr3_nt: TGTGCCAGCAGCTTAGAACAGACCTATGGCTACACCTTC
j_call: TRBJ2-5; clone_size: NA; v_call: TRBV7-3; d_call: NA; cdr3_aa: CASSFQETQYF; cdr3_nt: TGTGCCAGCAGCTTCCAAGAGACCCAGTACTTC
j_call: TRBJ1-1; clone_size: NA; v_call: TRBV5-1; d_call: NA; cdr3_aa: CASSLLGSTEAFF; cdr3_nt: TGCGCCAGCAGCTTGCTAGGGAGCACTGAAGCTTTCTTT
j_call: TRBJ2-5; clone_size: NA; v_call: TRBV6-2/TRBV6-3; d_call: NA; cdr3_aa: CASSYLTSGLETQYF; cdr3_nt: TGTGCCAGCAGTTACCTGACTAGTGGATTAGAGACCCAGTACTTC
j_call: TRBJ2-1; clone_size: NA; v_call: TRBV4-2; d_call: NA; cdr3_aa: CASSQPVGSSDNEQFF; cdr3_nt: TGTGCCAGCAGCCAACCTGTTGGCAGCTCCGACAATGAGCAGTTCTTC